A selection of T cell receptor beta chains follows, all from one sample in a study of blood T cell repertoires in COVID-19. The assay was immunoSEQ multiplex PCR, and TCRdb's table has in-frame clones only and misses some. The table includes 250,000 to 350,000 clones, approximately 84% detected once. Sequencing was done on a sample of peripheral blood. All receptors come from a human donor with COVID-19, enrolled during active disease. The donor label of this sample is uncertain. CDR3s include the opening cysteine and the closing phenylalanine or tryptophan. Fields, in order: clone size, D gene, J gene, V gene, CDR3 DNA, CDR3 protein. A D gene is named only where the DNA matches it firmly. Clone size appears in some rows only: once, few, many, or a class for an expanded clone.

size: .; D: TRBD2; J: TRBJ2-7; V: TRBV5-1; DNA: TGCGCCAGCCGGATCGGGCTAGCGGTTACCTACGAGCAGTACTTC; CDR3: CASRIGLAVTYEQYF
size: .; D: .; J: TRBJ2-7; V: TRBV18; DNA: TGTGCCAGCTCACCAAATAGCGGCCCCTACGAGCAGTACTTC; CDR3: CASSPNSGPYEQYF
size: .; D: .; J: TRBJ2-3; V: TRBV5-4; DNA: TGTGCCAGCAGCTCGGGGAGAACAGATACGCAGTATTTT; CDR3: CASSSGRTDTQYF
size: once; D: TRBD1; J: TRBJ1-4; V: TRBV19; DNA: TGTGCCAGTAGTCCTGACAGGGGGCAGTGGGGTGAAAAACTGTTTTTT; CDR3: CASSPDRGQWGEKLFF
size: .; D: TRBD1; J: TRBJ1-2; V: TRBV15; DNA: TGTGCCACCAGCAGGACAGGGTACAACTATGGCTACACCTTC; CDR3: CATSRTGYNYGYTF
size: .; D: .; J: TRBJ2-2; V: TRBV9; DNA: TGTGCCAGCAGCCCCCAGACGGGCACCGGGGAGCTGTTTTTT; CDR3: CASSPQTGTGELFF
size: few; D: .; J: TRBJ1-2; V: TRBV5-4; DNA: TGTGCCAGCAGCTTGAGGGCCGAGGGAGATGGCTACACCTTC; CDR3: CASSLRAEGDGYTF
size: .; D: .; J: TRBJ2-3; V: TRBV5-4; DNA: TGTGCCAGCAGCTTGGGGACTAGCACAGATACGCAGTATTTT; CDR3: CASSLGTSTDTQYF
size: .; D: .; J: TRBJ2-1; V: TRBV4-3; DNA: TGCGCCAGCAGCCAAATATACGGGAGAGAGCAGTTCTTC; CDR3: CASSQIYGREQFF
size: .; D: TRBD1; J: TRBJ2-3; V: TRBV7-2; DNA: TGTGCCAGCAGCTCCAACAGGGGGGAGGCAGTAGATACGCAGTATTTT; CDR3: CASSSNRGEAVDTQYF
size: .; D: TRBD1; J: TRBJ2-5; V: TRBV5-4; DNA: TGTGCCAGCAGCCCTGGACAGGTTCAATTCCAAGAGACCCAGTACTTC; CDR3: CASSPGQVQFQETQYF
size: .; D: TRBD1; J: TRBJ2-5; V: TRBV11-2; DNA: TGTGCCAGCAGTCCCCGACAGGGAGTTTGGGAGACCCAGTACTTC; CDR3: CASSPRQGVWETQYF
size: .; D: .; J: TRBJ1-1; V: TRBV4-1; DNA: TGCGCCAGCAGCCAAGAACCACCCACTGAGGGTAAGACAGGCACTGAAGCTTTCTTT; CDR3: CASSQEPPTEGKTGTEAFF
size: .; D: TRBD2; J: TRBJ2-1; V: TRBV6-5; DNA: TGTGCCAGCAGAGATTCTACTAGCGGGAGGACTCAGTTCTTC; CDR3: CASRDSTSGRTQFF
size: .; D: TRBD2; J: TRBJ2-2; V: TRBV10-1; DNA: TGCGCCAGCAGTGAAACCGGACTAGCGGGAGGGCCAGGGGGTATGATCGGGGAGCTGTTTTTT; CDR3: CASSETGLAGGPGGMIGELFF
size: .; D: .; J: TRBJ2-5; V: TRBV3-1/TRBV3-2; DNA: TGTGCCAGCAGCCAAGGACAGATCACTGAAGAGACCCAGTACTTC; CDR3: CASSQGQITEETQYF
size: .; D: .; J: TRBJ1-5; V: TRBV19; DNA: TGTGCCAGTAGCGGTAACAATCAGCCCCAGCATTTT; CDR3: CASSGNNQPQHF
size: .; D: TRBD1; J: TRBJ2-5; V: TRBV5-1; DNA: TGCGCCAGCAGGTTTGACAGGGGCGGCGAGACCCAGTACTTC; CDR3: CASRFDRGGETQYF
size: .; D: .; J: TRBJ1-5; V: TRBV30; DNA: TGTGCCTGGAGTGTTTCGACAGGTAATCAGCCCCAGCATTTT; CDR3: CAWSVSTGNQPQHF
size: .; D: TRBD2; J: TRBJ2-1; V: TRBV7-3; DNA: TGTGCCAGCAGCTTCAGCCTAGCGGGAGCATTAGATGAGCAGTTCTTC; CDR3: CASSFSLAGALDEQFF
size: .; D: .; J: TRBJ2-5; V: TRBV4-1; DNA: TGCGCCAGCAGCCAAGGGCCCCCTGCAAGGACCCAGTACTTC; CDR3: CASSQGPPARTQYF
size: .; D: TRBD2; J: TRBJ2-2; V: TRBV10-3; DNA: TGTGCCATCAGTGGGGCTTTTCTAGCGGGAGGTGCGGCCGGGGAGCTGTTTTTT; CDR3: CAISGAFLAGGAAGELFF